A selection of T cell receptor beta chains follows, all from one sample in a study of shared clonotypes between healthy human individuals. This table comes from immunoSEQ multiplex PCR, and its TCRdb copy is limited to in-frame clones, with some not included. There are hundreds of thousands of clones in the sample; 90% to 97% occur only once, and about 0.064% lies in the top ten. Sequencing used naive CD4+ T cells sorted from blood. Receptors were obtained from a woman in her 30s in good health. Each CDR3 is given with its conserved first and last residue. Each record gives: clone size, D gene, CDR3 length, J gene, V gene, CDR3 protein, CDR3 DNA. The D gene is left open where the match is weak. Size values are once, few and many counts, or a class for expanded clones, and some rows have none.

- | TRBD2 | 14 | TRBJ2-1 | TRBV5-1 | CASRMAGGSDEQFF | TGCGCCAGCAGGATGGCGGGAGGGAGTGATGAGCAGTTCTTC
- | - | 12 | TRBJ1-5 | TRBV14 | CASSRQNQPQHF | TGTGCCAGCAGCCGCCAGAATCAGCCCCAGCATTTT
- | TRBD2 | 15 | TRBJ2-7 | TRBV2 | CASSFGTSGTYEQYF | TGTGCCAGCAGTTTCGGGACTAGCGGAACCTACGAGCAGTACTTC
- | TRBD1 | 13 | TRBJ1-1 | TRBV2 | CASTRQGGTEAFF | TGTGCCAGCACCCGACAGGGGGGCACTGAAGCTTTCTTT
- | - | 16 | TRBJ2-7 | TRBV5-1 | CASSLAGGVSSYEQYF | TGCGCCAGCAGCTTGGCCGGAGGGGTTAGCTCCTACGAGCAGTACTTC
- | TRBD1 | 18 | TRBJ1-6 | TRBV4-1 | CASSQVTGRGKSGSPLHF | TGCGCCAGCAGCCAAGTAACGGGCAGGGGGAAGAGTGGTTCACCCCTCCACTTT
- | - | 14 | TRBJ2-5 | TRBV27 | CASSPGTFGETQYF | TGTGCCAGCAGTCCCGGGACTTTCGGAGAGACCCAGTACTTC
- | - | 12 | TRBJ2-5 | TRBV10-3 | CAISDYKETQYF | TGTGCCATCAGTGACTACAAAGAGACCCAGTACTTC
- | - | 13 | TRBJ2-3 | TRBV7-9 | CASSRSGTDTQYF | TGTGCCAGCAGCCGAAGCGGCACAGATACGCAGTATTTT
- | - | 14 | TRBJ2-3 | TRBV28 | CASSLSPGTDTQYF | TGTGCCAGCAGTTTGTCGCCTGGCACAGATACGCAGTATTTT
- | - | 15 | TRBJ1-1 | TRBV2 | CASSVQGRTNTEAFF | TGTGCCAGCAGTGTTCAGGGGAGAACGAACACTGAAGCTTTCTTT
- | TRBD1 | 17 | TRBJ1-1 | TRBV27 | CASTFRGGQGYNTEAFF | TGTGCCAGCACTTTTAGAGGGGGACAGGGGTACAACACTGAAGCTTTCTTT
- | TRBD1 | 16 | TRBJ2-7 | TRBV19 | CASSIGMGTGDYEQYF | TGTGCCAGTAGTATTGGGATGGGGACAGGGGACTACGAGCAGTACTTC
- | - | 15 | TRBJ1-3 | TRBV28 | CASSFTSSSGNTIYF | TGTGCCAGCAGCTTCACCTCTTCCTCTGGAAACACCATATATTTT
- | - | 12 | TRBJ2-3 | TRBV29-1 | CSVDTAPDTQYF | TGCAGCGTTGATACGGCCCCAGATACGCAGTATTTT
- | TRBD1 | 14 | TRBJ1-2 | TRBV28 | CASSQPTGADGYTF | TGTGCCAGCAGTCAACCGACAGGGGCGGATGGCTACACCTTC
- | - | 15 | TRBJ1-1 | TRBV15 | CATSRERTPNTEAFF | TGTGCCACCAGCAGAGAGAGGACACCGAACACTGAAGCTTTCTTT
- | TRBD2 | 15 | TRBJ2-1 | TRBV5-1 | CASSSPGSGMGEQFF | TGCGCCAGCAGCTCGCCGGGTAGCGGGATGGGTGAGCAGTTCTTC
- | - | 14 | TRBJ2-1 | TRBV5-6 | CASTKSATNNEQFF | TGTGCCAGCACCAAAAGCGCTACGAACAATGAGCAGTTCTTC
- | TRBD1 | 18 | TRBJ2-6 | TRBV18 | CASSDVSRGPSGANVLTF | TGTGCCAGCTCCGACGTGAGCAGGGGGCCCTCTGGGGCCAACGTCCTGACTTTC
- | - | 15 | TRBJ1-1 | TRBV18 | CASSPGSGRNTEAFF | TGTGCCAGCTCACCTGGATCTGGACGGAACACTGAAGCTTTCTTT
- | - | 14 | TRBJ1-1 | TRBV19 | CASSMTVMNTEAFF | TGTGCCAGTAGTATGACAGTGATGAACACTGAAGCTTTCTTT
- | - | 13 | TRBJ1-4 | TRBV5-1 | CASSLAVGEKLFF | TGCGCCAGCAGCTTGGCCGTCGGCGAAAAACTGTTTTTT
- | TRBD2 | 17 | TRBJ2-1 | TRBV14 | CASSQRLASKSYNEQFF | TGTGCCAGCAGCCAAAGACTAGCGAGTAAATCCTACAATGAGCAGTTCTTC
- | TRBD2 | 13 | TRBJ2-4 | TRBV28 | CASSPAGVNIQYF | TGTGCCAGCAGCCCAGCGGGAGTGAACATTCAGTACTTC
- | - | 12 | TRBJ2-7 | TRBV30 | CAWGDGRYEQYF | TGTGCCTGGGGGGACGGTCGCTACGAGCAGTACTTC
- | - | 13 | TRBJ2-1 | TRBV2 | CASSVDFPNEQFF | TGTGCCAGCAGTGTCGATTTTCCCAATGAGCAGTTCTTC
- | - | 19 | TRBJ1-1 | TRBV14 | CASSSLFSLRKLLNTEAFF | TGTGCCAGCAGCTCTCTTTTCTCTCTTCGGAAGCTCTTGAACACTGAAGCTTTCTTT
once | - | 13 | TRBJ2-2 | TRBV10-1 | CASSPQLYGELFF | TGCGCCAGCAGTCCCCAGTTGTACGGGGAGCTGTTTTTT
once | TRBD1 | 16 | TRBJ2-5 | TRBV27 | CASSPTPGQGQETQYF | TGTGCCAGCAGCCCGACCCCGGGACAGGGGCAAGAGACCCAGTACTTC
once | TRBD2 | 18 | TRBJ2-7 | TRBV11-2 | CASSFSGASGSGSYEQYF | TGTGCCAGCAGCTTTAGCGGGGCTAGCGGGAGTGGGTCCTACGAGCAGTACTTC
- | TRBD1 | 15 | TRBJ2-5 | TRBV28 | CASRPVQGAQETQYF | TGTGCCAGCAGACCAGTTCAGGGGGCCCAAGAGACCCAGTACTTC
few | - | 13 | TRBJ1-4 | TRBV25-1 | CASSDRRVEKLFF | TGTGCCAGCAGTGATCGAAGGGTTGAAAAACTGTTTTTT
- | TRBD1 | 15 | TRBJ1-6 | TRBV5-1 | CASSLGTALNWGLHF | TGCGCCAGCAGCCTAGGGACAGCTCTCAATTGGGGCCTCCACTTT
- | TRBD2 | 11 | TRBJ2-5 | TRBV4-1 | CASSQGREQYF | TGCGCCAGCAGCCAGGGGAGGGAGCAGTACTTC
- | TRBD1 | 15 | TRBJ1-4 | TRBV5-1 | CASSIGGQGGEKLFF | TGCGCCAGCAGCATTGGGGGACAGGGTGGTGAAAAACTGTTTTTT
- | - | 14 | TRBJ1-5 | TRBV15 | CATSRDGPDQPQHF | TGTGCCACCAGCAGAGATGGGCCGGATCAGCCCCAGCATTTT
- | TRBD2 | 18 | TRBJ2-2 | TRBV7-9 | CASSSTTQREGRTGELFF | TGTGCCAGCAGCTCCACGACTCAGCGGGAGGGCCGAACCGGGGAGCTGTTTTTT
- | - | 14 | TRBJ2-7 | TRBV18 | CASSLRPPGYEQYF | TGTGCCAGCTCATTAAGACCCCCGGGCTACGAGCAGTACTTC
once | - | 15 | TRBJ2-6 | TRBV27 | CASSTTRAGANVLTF | TGTGCCAGCAGTACTACGAGGGCTGGGGCCAACGTCCTGACTTTC
- | - | 16 | TRBJ2-4 | TRBV28 | CASSGDTLEAKNIQYF | TGTGCCAGCAGTGGGGACACCCTGGAGGCCAAAAACATTCAGTACTTC
- | - | 14 | TRBJ1-2 | TRBV2 | CASSELAVIYGYTF | TGTGCCAGCAGTGAACTGGCCGTCATCTATGGCTACACCTTC
- | - | 13 | TRBJ1-2 | TRBV5-4 | CASSPGQSYGYTF | TGTGCCAGCAGCCCCGGACAAAGCTATGGCTACACCTTC